The clone carrying this T cell receptor (beta chain) has just a few counts. Researchers made TCR beta libraries by using iRepertoire HTBI primers and running Arm-PCR on CDR3 regions. TCRdb fed the multiplex PCR reads into MiXCR, producing one record per CDR3 protein. The sample contains 300,000 to 500,000 distinct CDR3 sequences, less than 25% of which appear only once. CDR3 length: 12 amino acids. The V end was cut by 6 bases, the J end by 5 bases, with 13 bases between. The germline V gene encodes CDR1 DFQATT and CDR2 SNEGSKA (reference sequence). The sample belongs to a study of regulatory T cells in long-lasting Graves disease. Indicated time point: persistent/refractory GD, antithyroid drugs over 5 years with positive TRAb. From PBMCs, RNA was extracted and then used to make the TCR library.

The sequence was obtained from a female donor with Graves disease. The sequences come from peripheral blood mononuclear cells (PBMCs), collected when the disease was refractory, from a patient treated with antithyroid drugs. V gene TRBV20-1 combines with J gene TRBJ2-5; D is uncertain. The CDR3 reads CSAITNGETQYF. CDR3 DNA: TGCAGTGCCATCACGAACGGGGAGACCCAGTACTTC.